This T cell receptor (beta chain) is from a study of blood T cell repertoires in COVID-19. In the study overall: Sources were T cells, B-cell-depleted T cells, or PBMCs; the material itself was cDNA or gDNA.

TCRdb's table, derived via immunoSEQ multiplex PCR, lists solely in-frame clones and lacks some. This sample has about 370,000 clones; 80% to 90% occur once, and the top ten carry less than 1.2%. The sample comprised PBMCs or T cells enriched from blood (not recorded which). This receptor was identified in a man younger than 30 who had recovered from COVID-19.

In nucleotides, the CDR3 is TGTGCCAGCAGTTACGGGGGGGGGACCAGGACTGAAGCTTTCTTT. As protein: CASSYGGGTRTEAFF. J is TRBJ1-1 and V is TRBV6-5; possibly TRBD1 for D (5 bases). The V end was cut by 2 bases, the J end by 5 bases, with 15 bases between. Germline CDR1 MNHEY, CDR2 SVGAGI. CDR3 length equals 15 residues.